This T cell receptor beta chain was sequenced during a study of blood T cell repertoires in COVID-19 (dated by TCRdb to 2018 to 2020). For the wider study: Samples from collaborators originated in the United States, Italy and Spain and spanned both the acute and convalescent phases of COVID-19. The sample metadata nearly always contained a de-identified subject ID, COVID-19 status, age in years and sex. Subjects who had been exposed to COVID-19, were actively infected with it, or had recovered from it provided the deeply sampled blood TCRbeta repertoires that made up the dataset. The repertoires were released in a freely available public database intended as a resource for research on the immune response to SARS-CoV-2. The samples were drawn from the first 160 participants of the ongoing ImmuneRACE study and from 1,254 subjects provided by 6 global collaborators. Where available, HLA class I and class II types were taken from metadata supplied by the sample provider and were not determined by assay-based typing. The material from the prospective study consisted of cDNA or gDNA derived from T cells, B-cell-depleted T cells, or PBMCs.

TCRbeta CDR3 regions were amplified from genomic DNA by means of the immunoSEQ Assay, a bias-controlled multiplex PCR. From the authors' description of their analysis: Nucleated cell counts per sample were estimated from amplification of reference gene primers within the assay. To quantify the absolute abundance of each unique TCRbeta CDR3 rearrangement, sequence reads were collapsed and filtered. Productive Simpson clonality was computed per sample as the square root of Simpson's diversity index over productive rearrangements. TCRdb stores this immuneACCESS table with in-frame sequences only. Part of the clones is absent; in the studies checked, under half of the shortfall reflects unresolved V genes, and no reason is known for the rest. Clone size and V and J calls were adopted from that table, with D and trimming inferred from the DNA. A total of roughly 500,000 clones appear in this sample, about 91% of them only once. Roughly 1% of the sample is in the top ten clones.

In Seattle, one collaborating source enrolled patients while the infection was active and tracked those patients longitudinally over the course of disease. Whole blood was collected in K2EDTA tubes by collaborating institutions according to the institutions' own protocols. For TCRbeta analysis, collaborators shipped samples as frozen whole blood, isolated PBMCs, or DNA extracted from either of those sample types. General conclusions and limits of the study: Clinical and demographic metadata were provided uncurated, with the amount varying by source and participant.

Via the germline V gene, CDR1 is SGHRS and CDR2 YFSETQ. V and J are truncated by 4 bases and 1 base respectively, leaving an intervening sequence of 14 bases. The CDR3 spans 16 residues, from the cysteine through the phenylalanine. Just CDR3 DNA is preserved here, 48 bases in frame from base 1. For this clone: Its antigen specificity is not known. Base qualities are missing; no much larger clone stands one base away.

Sample: peripheral blood. The V and J genes are TRBV5-1 and TRBJ2-2; TRBD2 might be the D gene, on 5 matching bases. The TCR was taken from a man aged 18 to 29 with COVID-19, enrolled during active disease. The DNA sequence reads TGCGCCAGCAGCCCGGGGAGCTTCCTGAACACCGGGGAGCTGTTTTTT. Its amino acids are CASSPGSFLNTGELFF.